Each of the 5 T cell receptor beta chains below was sequenced from the same sample in a study of blood T cell repertoires in COVID-19. Assay used: immunoSEQ multiplex PCR; TCRdb lists only in-frame clones, some missing. The data show some 200,000 clones, about 85% seen once. The sequenced material came from peripheral blood. Receptors originate from a woman older than 75 with acute or convalescent COVID-19.

Only a few counts were recorded for this clone. At one boundary the junction diverges from the germline segment, which might be a read error. V is TRBV7-2 and J is TRBJ2-7, with D tentatively TRBD2 (6 bases). In germline, CDR1 is SGHTA, CDR2 FQGNSA. This CDR3 has 13 residues. This CDR3 is CASSVAGGSEQYF. The CDR3 DNA reads TGTGCCAGCAGCGTAGCCGGGGGTTCCGAGCAGTACTTC. Variable domain in full (rest from reference TRBV7-2 and TRBJ2-7): GAGVSQSPSNKVTEKGKDVELRCDPISGHTALYWYRQSLGQGLEFLIYFQGNSAPDKSGLPSDRFSAERTGGSVSTLTIQRTQQEDSAVYLCASSVAGGSEQYFGPGTRLTVT.

The chain is built from TRBV20-1 and TRBJ2-5; no definite D call. The CDR3 totals 11 residues. From germline, CDR1 is DFQATT and CDR2 SNEGSKA (reference sequence). Trimming cost V 8 bases and J 5 bases, with 12 bases left between them. CDR3 loop: CSPLRLETQYF. The CDR3 DNA is TGCAGTCCTCTGAGGCTGGAGACCCAGTACTTC.

The CDR3 DNA reads TGTGCCAGCACCCTCGCTACTAGAGGGGGTAGCGGGGGCCTCCTCTGGGATGAGCAGTTCTTC. Translated: CASTLATRGGSGGLLWDEQFF. The chain carries TRBV21-1 and TRBJ2-1; the table gives TRBD2 as D, unverified against the DNA. TRBV21-1 is termed a pseudogene. The CDR3 spans 21 residues.

V is TRBV30 and J is TRBJ1-3; D remains unclear. Deletions cut 4 bases from V and 0 bases from J, with 4 bases between. Germline CDR1 reads GTSNPN; CDR2 reads SVGIG (reference sequence). The CDR3 consists of 12 residues. CDR3 loop: CAWTDSGNTIYF. The CDR3 DNA follows: TGTGCCTGGACAGACTCTGGAAACACCATATATTTT. Full variable domain (rest looked up from reference TRBV30 and TRBJ1-3): SQTIHQWPATLVQPVGSPLSLECTVEGTSNPNLYWYRQAAGRGLQLLFYSVGIGQISSEVPQNLSASRPQDRQFILSSKKLLLSDSGFYLCAWTDSGNTIYFGEGSWLTVV.

This chain links TRBV12-3 or TRBV12-4 with TRBJ2-1; weak D call: TRBD2 (5 bases). V lost 3 bases to trimming and J lost 8 bases, with 8 bases between them. CDR3 length: 12 amino acids. CDR3: CASSFSGYEQFF. CDR3 nucleotide sequence: TGTGCCAGCAGTTTCTCGGGATATGAGCAGTTCTTC.